The clone carrying this T cell receptor beta chain was recorded at least ten times. Its specificity is not known. The CDR3 contains 16 residues. The entry originates in a study of T-cell memory formation after mild COVID-19. The wider study: TCR clusters were mostly donor specific.

Using constant-segment primers, 5'RACE produced TCR alpha and TCR beta cDNA libraries carrying sample barcodes and UMIs. TCRdb processed the 5' RACE reads anew with MiXCR; each CDR3 protein has one entry. The sample records 400,000 or so distinct CDR3 sequences, 20% to 25% being singletons. Study-wide results and limits: There was no confirmation that second-wave clones peaking on day 37 were SARS-CoV-2 specific. Clones that got smaller from day 15 to 85 had even CD4/CD8, while clones growing later tipped toward CD4+.

The sequenced sample consisted of PBMCs or a T cell subset sorted from them (not recorded which). The chain is built from TRBV21-1 and TRBJ2-5; TRBD1 is taken as the D call from the table, unchecked against the DNA. TRBV21-1 is a listed pseudogene. This clonotype was sampled from an adult woman who had mild COVID-19 (a few samples of this study predate the infection). Cell type and time point are not known. The CDR3 region is CASSKCTGTGEETQYF. Here the CDR3 DNA reads TGTGCCAGCAGCAAATGCACAGGGACAGGGGAAGAGACCCAGTACTTC.